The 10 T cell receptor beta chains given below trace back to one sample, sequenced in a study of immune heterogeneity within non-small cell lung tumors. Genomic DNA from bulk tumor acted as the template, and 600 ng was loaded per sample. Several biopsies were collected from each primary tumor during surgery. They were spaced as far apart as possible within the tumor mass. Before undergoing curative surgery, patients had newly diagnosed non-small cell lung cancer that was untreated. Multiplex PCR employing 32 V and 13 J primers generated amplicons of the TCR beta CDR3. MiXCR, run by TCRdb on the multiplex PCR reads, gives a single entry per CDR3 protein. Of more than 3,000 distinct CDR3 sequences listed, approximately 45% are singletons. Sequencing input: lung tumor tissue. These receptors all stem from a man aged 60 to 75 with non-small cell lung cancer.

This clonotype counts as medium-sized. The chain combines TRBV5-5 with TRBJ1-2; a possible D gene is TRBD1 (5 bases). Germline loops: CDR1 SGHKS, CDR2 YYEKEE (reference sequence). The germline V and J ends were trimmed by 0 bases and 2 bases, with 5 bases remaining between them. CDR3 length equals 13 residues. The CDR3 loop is CASSLEGNYGYTF. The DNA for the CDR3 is TGTGCCAGCAGCTTGGAGGGGAACTATGGCTACACCTTC.

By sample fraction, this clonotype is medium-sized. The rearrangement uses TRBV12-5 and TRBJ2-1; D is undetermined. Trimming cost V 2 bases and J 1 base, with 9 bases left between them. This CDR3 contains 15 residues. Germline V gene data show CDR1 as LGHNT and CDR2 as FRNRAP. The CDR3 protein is CASGLSGRSYNEQFF. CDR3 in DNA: TGTGCTAGTGGTTTGTCCGGACGGTCCTACAATGAGCAGTTCTTC. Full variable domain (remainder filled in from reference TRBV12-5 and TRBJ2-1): DARVTQTPRHKVTEMGQEVTMRCQPILGHNTVFWYRQTMMQGLELLAYFRNRAPLDDSGMPKDRFSAEMPDATLATLKIQPSEPRDSAVYFCASGLSGRSYNEQFFGPGTRLTVL.

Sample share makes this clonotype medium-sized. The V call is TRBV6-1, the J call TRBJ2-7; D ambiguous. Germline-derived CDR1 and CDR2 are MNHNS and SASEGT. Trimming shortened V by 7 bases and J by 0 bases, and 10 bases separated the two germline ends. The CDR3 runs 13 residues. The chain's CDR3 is CASMDGDSYEQYF. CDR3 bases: TGTGCCAGCATGGACGGAGACTCCTACGAGCAGTACTTC.

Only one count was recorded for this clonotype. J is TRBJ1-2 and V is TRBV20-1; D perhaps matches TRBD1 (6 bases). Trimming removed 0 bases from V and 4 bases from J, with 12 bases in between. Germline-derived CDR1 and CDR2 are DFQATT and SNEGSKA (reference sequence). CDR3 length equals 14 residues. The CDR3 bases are TGCAGTGCTAGAGACCCGAGGACAGTCTATGGCTACACCTTC. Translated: CSARDPRTVYGYTF.

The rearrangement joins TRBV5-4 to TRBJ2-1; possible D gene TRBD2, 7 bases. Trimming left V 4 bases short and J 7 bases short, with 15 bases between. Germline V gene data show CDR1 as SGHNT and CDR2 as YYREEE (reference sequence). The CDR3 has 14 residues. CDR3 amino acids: CASSLSKGGNEQFF. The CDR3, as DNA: TGTGCCAGCAGCCTCTCGAAGGGGGGGAATGAGCAGTTCTTC.

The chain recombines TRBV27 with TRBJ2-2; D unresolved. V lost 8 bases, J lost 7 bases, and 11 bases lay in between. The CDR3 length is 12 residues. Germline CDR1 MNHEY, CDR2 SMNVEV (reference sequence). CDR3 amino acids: CASGKIGGELFF. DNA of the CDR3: TGTGCCAGCGGTAAAATCGGCGGGGAGCTGTTTTTT.

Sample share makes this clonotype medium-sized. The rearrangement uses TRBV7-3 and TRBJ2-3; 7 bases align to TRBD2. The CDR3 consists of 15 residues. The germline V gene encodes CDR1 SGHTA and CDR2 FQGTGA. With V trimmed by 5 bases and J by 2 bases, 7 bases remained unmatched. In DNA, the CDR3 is TGTGCCAGCAGCCCCAGCGGGACCTTCACAGATACGCAGTATTTT. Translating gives CASSPSGTFTDTQYF.

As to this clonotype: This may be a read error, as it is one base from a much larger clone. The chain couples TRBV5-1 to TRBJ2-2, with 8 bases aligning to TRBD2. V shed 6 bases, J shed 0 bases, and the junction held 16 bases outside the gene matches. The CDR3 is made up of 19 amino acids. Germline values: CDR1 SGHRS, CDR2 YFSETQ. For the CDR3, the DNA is TGCGCCAGCAACGATCATCTCCCGGGTAGCGGGACGAACACCGGGGAGCTGTTTTTT. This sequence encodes CASNDHLPGSGTNTGELFF. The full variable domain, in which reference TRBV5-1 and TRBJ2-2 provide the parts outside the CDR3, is KAGVTQTPRYLIKTRGQQVTLSCSPISGHRSVSWYQQTPGQGLQFLFEYFSETQRNKGNFPGRFSGRQFSNSRSEMNVSTLELGDSALYLCASNDHLPGSGTNTGELFFGEGSRLTVL.

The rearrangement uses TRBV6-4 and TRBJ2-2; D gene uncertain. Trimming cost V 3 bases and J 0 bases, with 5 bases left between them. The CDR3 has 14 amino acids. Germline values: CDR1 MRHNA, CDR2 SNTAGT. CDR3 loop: CASSDNANTGELFF. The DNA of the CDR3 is TGTGCCAGCAGTGATAACGCGAACACCGGGGAGCTGTTTTTT.

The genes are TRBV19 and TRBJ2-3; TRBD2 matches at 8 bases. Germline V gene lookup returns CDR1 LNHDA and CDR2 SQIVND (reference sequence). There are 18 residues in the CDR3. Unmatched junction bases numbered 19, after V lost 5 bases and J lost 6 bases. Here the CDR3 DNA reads TGTGCCAGTAGTGGAGGGAGGGTAGCGGGGCTCCCAGGGGATACGCAGTATTTT. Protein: CASSGGRVAGLPGDTQYF.